This TCR beta chain stems from a study of CD8 T cells in Susac syndrome (dated by TCRdb to about 2019). Turning to the overall study: Among the sequenced Susac syndrome patients, more than five had clinically active disease and roughly 8 were in clinical remission. The study used repertoire sequencing to test whether antigen drove CD8+ T cell activation and differentiation in Susac syndrome. Susac syndrome patients were therapy-naive, on corticosteroids (some also receiving IVIg), or on IVIg alone at blood withdrawal.

CDR1 SGHRS and CDR2 YFSETQ were looked up in the germline V gene. The junction shows trimming of 3 bases on V and 7 bases on J, and the gene matches do not reach 13 bases of it. The CDR3, from cysteine to phenylalanine, totals 16 residues. Just CDR3 DNA is preserved here, 48 bases in frame from base 1. Overall study outcomes, separate from this receptor: The study acknowledged that relatively few individuals were included in the TCR sequencing and HLA analysis. In the CD4+ T cell repertoire of Susac syndrome patients, clonal expansion was not detected.

RNA was extracted using the RNeasy kit, and roughly 0.5 to 1 microgram was reverse transcribed with random hexamers. TCR beta CDR3 regions were amplified with the immunoSEQ multiplex PCR assay covering 54 Vbeta and 13 Jbeta segments. PCR amplification bias was corrected using a synthetic template baseline for primer optimization and computational correction. Per the original workflow: Reads were annotated to V, D and J genes per IMGT and analyzed with immunoSEQ Analyzer, keeping only productive sequences. Clonality was computed as one minus Shannon entropy normalized by log2 of the number of productive unique sequences. For each patient and control, public and private clones were evaluated within the 100 most prevalent clones. Susac-specific clones were defined as absent from healthy and MS cohorts, 1052 published viral clones and other ImmuneACCESS disease sequences. The public reads were run again by TCRdb, first through fastp at Q25 and then through MiXCR, and only productive beta chains were kept. Duplicate CDR3 protein sequences are folded into a single record with the most common DNA and genes. Clone size and V and J calls follow TCRdb, not the original study. For this sample the table gives more than 200,000 distinct CDR3 sequences, of which over 90% were detected only once. The ten largest clones take up about 0.15% of the sample.

Peripheral blood CD8+ and CD4+ T cells from healthy donors, Susac syndrome patients and multiple sclerosis patients were profiled by high-throughput TCR beta sequencing. The Susac syndrome patients fulfilled recently defined diagnostic criteria for either definite or probable disease. Bulk CD8+ and CD4+ T cells were purified by magnetic negative isolation, while CD8+ TEMRA cells were enriched using FACS. Blood was drawn into EDTA tubes, processed within 24 hours, and PBMCs were isolated by density gradient centrifugation. PBMCs intended for TCR sequencing were cryopreserved in liquid nitrogen and thawed later in a water bath at 37 degrees C. Purity of sorted or isolated CD4+, CD8+ and CD8+ TEMRA cells was at least 90%. About this clonotype itself: Its binding antigen is unknown. No per-base quality is available; no much larger clone lies one base away.

The sample taken for sequencing was CD4+ T cells from PBMCs. This receptor was obtained from a human donor with Susac syndrome. The chain is assembled from TRBV5-1 and TRBJ2-1; 7 central nucleotides agree with TRBD1. The DNA sequence is TGCGCCAGCAGCTCCATGCGACAGGGAGCAATGAATGAGCAGTTCTTC. It codes for CASSSMRQGAMNEQFF. Reference TRBV5-1 and TRBJ2-1 genes cover what lies past the CDR3, so the full variable domain is KAGVTQTPRYLIKTRGQQVTLSCSPISGHRSVSWYQQTPGQGLQFLFEYFSETQRNKGNFPGRFSGRQFSNSRSEMNVSTLELGDSALYLCASSSMRQGAMNEQFFGPGTRLTVL.